This T cell receptor beta chain was obtained from a study of blood T cell repertoires in COVID-19. On the study more broadly: COVID-19 samples, acute and convalescent, were from the United States, Italy and Spain. PBMCs, B-cell-depleted T cells, or T cells were the source of the cDNA or gDNA that made up the material.

Repertoires were generated with immunoSEQ multiplex PCR, while TCRdb's copy carries only in-frame clones and drops some. The data hold some 200,000 clones, with roughly 84% observed a single time. This clone was detected only a few times. Material: peripheral blood. The TCR originated in a human donor with acute or convalescent COVID-19. The donor label of this sample is uncertain.

CDR3 nucleotides: TGTGCCAGCAGCCAAGGGGCTAGCGGGGGGGCGGCAGATACGCAGTATTTT. Its protein product is CASSQGASGGAADTQYF. V and J are TRBV3-1 (or the pseudogene TRBV3-2) and TRBJ2-3; 12 nucleotides align to TRBD2. The CDR3 sequence is 17 residues long. The J segment lost 4 bases and the V segment lost 1 base, leaving 6 bases of the junction unmatched. Germline V gives CDR1 LGHDT, CDR2 YNNKEL (reference sequence).